These T cell receptor beta chains were read from a single sample in a study of T cell responses to AZD1222 COVID-19 vaccine. Data came from immunoSEQ multiplex PCR; TCRdb stores just in-frame clones and leaves some out. The sample consists of roughly 180,000 clones, around 90% of them appearing once. Sequencing was performed on peripheral blood, taken 28 days after the second AZD1222 dose. These receptors all stem from an adult who received the AZD1222 COVID-19 vaccine. Both conserved end residues are part of each CDR3.

cdr3_aa j_call v_call
CATHDGGGTEAFF TRBJ1-1 TRBV10-2
CASAEAANSPLHF TRBJ1-6 TRBV3-1/TRBV3-2
CASSRGAGGVSSYNEQFF TRBJ2-1 TRBV10-2
CASSRGSGDSGNTIYF TRBJ1-3 TRBV4-3
CASSSEQGTMNTEAFF TRBJ1-1 TRBV5-1
CASSQPGLQGGEAFF TRBJ1-1 TRBV4-1
CASSQDEYRGSYGYTF TRBJ1-2 TRBV4-3
CASRSDSSYNEQFF TRBJ2-1 TRBV2
CASSLDGGDQPQHF TRBJ1-5 TRBV3-1/TRBV3-2
CASVGSGREDTQYF TRBJ2-3 TRBV2
CASSLSSQGNYEQYF TRBJ2-7 TRBV5-4
CSVEDYAGRASGGYTF TRBJ1-2 TRBV29-1
CASSQEPRYEQYF TRBJ2-7 TRBV4-1
CASSPSGASYNEQFF TRBJ2-1 TRBV11-1
CATGTGNSPLHF TRBJ1-6 TRBV6-5
CASSKGTPYTEAFF TRBJ1-1 TRBV19
CASSYSGSETDTQYF TRBJ2-3 TRBV6-5
CASSLSVGGLKDEQYF TRBJ2-7 TRBV11-2
CASRARDRGLSNYGYTF TRBJ1-2 TRBV10-3
CASRGGSTDTQYF TRBJ2-3 TRBV7-2
CASTPGSRGYTEAFF TRBJ1-1 TRBV5-1
CASSLNLRGGRVNNEQFF TRBJ2-1 TRBV7-6
CASSLGARVLDEQYF TRBJ2-7 TRBV13
CASSVGGASGTQYF TRBJ2-3 TRBV9
CASSTTGTGNTEAFF TRBJ1-1 TRBV19
CASSVASQGVKTQYF TRBJ2-5 TRBV9
CATSDFWGPDNEQFF TRBJ2-1 TRBV24-1
CASSSRLGTGGTYEQYF TRBJ2-7 TRBV11-2
CSVVGQSRGYTF TRBJ1-2 TRBV29-1
CASSHLGGSTDTQYF TRBJ2-3 TRBV3-1/TRBV3-2
CASSDSWPGGLGYGYTF TRBJ1-2 TRBV6-4
CASSRTTGGEFYEAFF TRBJ1-1 TRBV5-6
CATRQGRGFYNEQFF TRBJ2-1 TRBV15
CASSQTGGDYGYTF TRBJ1-2 TRBV5-1
CASSQTGGGYEQYF TRBJ2-7 TRBV27
CASSSSGEQYF TRBJ2-7 TRBV27
CASSRSRPYNEQFF TRBJ2-1 TRBV19
CASSLVRNTGELFF TRBJ2-2 TRBV5-8
CASSLARGWYGYTF TRBJ1-2 TRBV28
CASSGDGNEQFF TRBJ2-1 TRBV9
CASSQPRESSYEQYF TRBJ2-7 TRBV5-1
CSVDREASTEAFF TRBJ1-1 TRBV29-1
CASSPLNSPLHF TRBJ1-6 TRBV28
CAASRGSDGYTF TRBJ1-2 TRBV28
CASSVGGYLNTIYF TRBJ1-3 TRBV9
CSVERGVPTEAFF TRBJ1-1 TRBV29-1
CASSTDSGPTLYGYTF TRBJ1-2 TRBV18
CASSQALKTQYF TRBJ2-5 TRBV4-3
CASSPTRGELSSGNTIYF TRBJ1-3 TRBV7-9
CASSSGGWGMNTEAFF TRBJ1-1 TRBV11-2
CASSVPQGCVGTDTQYF TRBJ2-3 TRBV21-1
CASSRDGLYGYTF TRBJ1-2 TRBV6-5
CASSQDGNTIYF TRBJ1-3 TRBV14
CASSLVSGGATEAFF TRBJ1-1 TRBV7-9